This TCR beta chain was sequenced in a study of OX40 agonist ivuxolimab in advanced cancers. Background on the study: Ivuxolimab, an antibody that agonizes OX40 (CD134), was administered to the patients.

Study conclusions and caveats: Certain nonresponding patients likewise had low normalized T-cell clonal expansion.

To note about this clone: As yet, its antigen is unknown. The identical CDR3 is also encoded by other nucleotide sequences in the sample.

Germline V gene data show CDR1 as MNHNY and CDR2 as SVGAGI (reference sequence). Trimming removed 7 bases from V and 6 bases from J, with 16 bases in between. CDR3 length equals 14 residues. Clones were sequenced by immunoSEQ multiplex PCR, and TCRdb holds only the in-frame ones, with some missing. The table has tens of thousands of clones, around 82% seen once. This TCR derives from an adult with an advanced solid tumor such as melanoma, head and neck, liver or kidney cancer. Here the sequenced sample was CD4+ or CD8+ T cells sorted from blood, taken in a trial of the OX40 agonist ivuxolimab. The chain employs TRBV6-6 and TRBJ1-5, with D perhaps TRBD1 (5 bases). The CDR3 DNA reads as TGTGCCAGCAATCCGGGGCAGGGTCGTCAGCCCCAGCATTTT. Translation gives CASNPGQGRQPQHF.